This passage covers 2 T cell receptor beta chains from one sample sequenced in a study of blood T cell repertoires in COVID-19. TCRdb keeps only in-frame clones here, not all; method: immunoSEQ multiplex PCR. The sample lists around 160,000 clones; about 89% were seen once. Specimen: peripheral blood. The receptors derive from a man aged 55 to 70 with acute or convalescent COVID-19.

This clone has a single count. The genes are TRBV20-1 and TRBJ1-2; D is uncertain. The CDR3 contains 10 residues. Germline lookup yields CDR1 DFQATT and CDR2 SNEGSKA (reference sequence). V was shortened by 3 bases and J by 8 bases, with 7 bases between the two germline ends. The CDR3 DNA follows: TGCAGTGCTAGGGCCAGAGGCTACACCTTC. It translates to CSARARGYTF.

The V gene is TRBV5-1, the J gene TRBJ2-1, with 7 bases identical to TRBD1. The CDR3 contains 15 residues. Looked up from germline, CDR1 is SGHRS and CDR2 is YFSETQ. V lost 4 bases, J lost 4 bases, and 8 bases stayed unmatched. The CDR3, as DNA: TGCGCCAGCAGCGCACAGGGGCAAGTTTACAATGAGCAGTTCTTC. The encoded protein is CASSAQGQVYNEQFF.